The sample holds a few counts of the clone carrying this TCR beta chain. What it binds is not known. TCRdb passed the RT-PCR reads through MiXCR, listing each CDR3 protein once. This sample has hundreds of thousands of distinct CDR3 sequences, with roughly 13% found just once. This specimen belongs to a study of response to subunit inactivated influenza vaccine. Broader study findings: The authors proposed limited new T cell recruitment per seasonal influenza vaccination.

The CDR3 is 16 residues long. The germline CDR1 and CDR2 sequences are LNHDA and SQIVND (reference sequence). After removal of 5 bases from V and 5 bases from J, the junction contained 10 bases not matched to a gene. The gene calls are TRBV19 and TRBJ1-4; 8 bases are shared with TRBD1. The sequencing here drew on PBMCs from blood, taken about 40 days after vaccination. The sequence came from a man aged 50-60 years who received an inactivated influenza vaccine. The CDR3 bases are TGTGCCAGTAGTTTTGGGGACAGGCTCTTCAATGAAAAACTGTTTTTT. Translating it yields CASSFGDRLFNEKLFF.